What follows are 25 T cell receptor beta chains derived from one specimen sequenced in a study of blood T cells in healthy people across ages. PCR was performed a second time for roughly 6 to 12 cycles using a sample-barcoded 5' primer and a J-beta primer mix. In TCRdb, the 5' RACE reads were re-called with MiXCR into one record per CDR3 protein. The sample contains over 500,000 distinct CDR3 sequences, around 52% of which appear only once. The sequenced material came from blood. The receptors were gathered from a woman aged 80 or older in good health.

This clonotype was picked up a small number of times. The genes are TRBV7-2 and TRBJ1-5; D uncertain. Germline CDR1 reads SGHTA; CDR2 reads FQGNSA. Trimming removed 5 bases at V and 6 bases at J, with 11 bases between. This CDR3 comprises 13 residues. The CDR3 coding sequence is TGTGCCAGCAGCATTATAGAGGGTCAGCCCCAGCATTTT. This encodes CASSIIEGQPQHF.

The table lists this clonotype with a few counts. The CDR3 sequence: CAIRRGLGYTF. DNA of the CDR3: TGTGCCATCCGGCGGGGCCTTGGCTACACCTTC. The chain employs TRBV10-3 and TRBJ1-2; TRBD1 is a possible D gene (5 bases). This CDR3 spans 11 amino acids. Germline V CDR1 and CDR2: ENHRY, SYGVKD. V was pared by 8 bases and J by 7 bases, with 11 bases between.

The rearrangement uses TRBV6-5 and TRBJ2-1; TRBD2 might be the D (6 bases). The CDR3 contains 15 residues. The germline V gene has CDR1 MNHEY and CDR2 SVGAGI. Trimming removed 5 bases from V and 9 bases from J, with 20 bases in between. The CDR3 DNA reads TGTGCCAGCAGTGGCGGGCGGGAAAGCTTGGTTGAGCAGTTCTTC. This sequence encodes CASSGGRESLVEQFF.

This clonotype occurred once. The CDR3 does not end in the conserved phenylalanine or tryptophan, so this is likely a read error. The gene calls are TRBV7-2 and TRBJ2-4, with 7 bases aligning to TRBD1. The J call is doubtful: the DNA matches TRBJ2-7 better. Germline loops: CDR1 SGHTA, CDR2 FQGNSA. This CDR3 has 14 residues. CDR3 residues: CASSARQGSYEQYS. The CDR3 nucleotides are TGTGCCAGCAGCGCCCGACAGGGTAGTTACGAGCAGTACTCC.

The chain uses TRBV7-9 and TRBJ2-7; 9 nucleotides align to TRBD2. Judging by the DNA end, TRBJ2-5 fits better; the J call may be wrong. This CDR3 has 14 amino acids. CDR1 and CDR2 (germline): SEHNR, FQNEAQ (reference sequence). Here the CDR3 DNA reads TGTGCCAGCAGCTCATCGACTAGCGGCGAGACCCAGTACTTC. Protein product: CASSSSTSGETQYF.

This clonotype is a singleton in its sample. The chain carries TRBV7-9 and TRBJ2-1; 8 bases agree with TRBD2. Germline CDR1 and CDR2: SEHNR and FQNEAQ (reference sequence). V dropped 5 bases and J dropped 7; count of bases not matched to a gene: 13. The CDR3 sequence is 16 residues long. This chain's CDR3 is CASSLPPRLALNEQFF. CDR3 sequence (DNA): TGTGCCAGCAGCCTTCCCCCGAGACTAGCGTTAAATGAGCAGTTCTTC.

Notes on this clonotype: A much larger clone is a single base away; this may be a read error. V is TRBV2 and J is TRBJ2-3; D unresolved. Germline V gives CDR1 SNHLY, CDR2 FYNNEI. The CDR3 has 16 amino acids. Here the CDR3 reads CARSEALSASTDTQYF. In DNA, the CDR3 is TGTGCCCGCAGTGAAGCTTTGTCAGCTAGCACAGATACGCAGTATTTT.

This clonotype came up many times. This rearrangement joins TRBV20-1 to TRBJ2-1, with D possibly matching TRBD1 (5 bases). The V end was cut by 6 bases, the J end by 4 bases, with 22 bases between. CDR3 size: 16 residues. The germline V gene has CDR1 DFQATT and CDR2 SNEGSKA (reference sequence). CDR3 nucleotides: TGCAGTGCCCAGAGAGCACACCCTAGGGGTTACAATGAGCAGTTCTTC. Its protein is CSAQRAHPRGYNEQFF.

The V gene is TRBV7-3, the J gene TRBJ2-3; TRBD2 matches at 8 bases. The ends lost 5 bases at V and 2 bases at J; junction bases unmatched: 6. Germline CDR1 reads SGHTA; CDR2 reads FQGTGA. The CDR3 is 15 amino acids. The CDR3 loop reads CASSPAGVNTDTQYF. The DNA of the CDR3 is TGTGCCAGCAGCCCAGCGGGAGTTAACACAGATACGCAGTATTTT. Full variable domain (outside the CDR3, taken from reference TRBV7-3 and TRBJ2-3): GAGVSQTPSNKVTEKGKYVELRCDPISGHTALYWYRQSLGQGPEFLIYFQGTGAADDSGLPNDRFFAVRPEGSVSTLKIQRTERGDSAVYLCASSPAGVNTDTQYFGPGTRLTVL.

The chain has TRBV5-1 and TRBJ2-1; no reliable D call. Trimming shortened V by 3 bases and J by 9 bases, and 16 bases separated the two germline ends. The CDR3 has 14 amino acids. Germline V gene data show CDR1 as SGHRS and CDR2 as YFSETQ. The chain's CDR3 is CASSSDSPPGEQFF. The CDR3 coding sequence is TGCGCCAGCAGCTCTGATTCCCCTCCCGGTGAGCAGTTCTTC.

CDR3 sequence reads: CASSYSAGELFF. Written as DNA, the CDR3 is TGTGCCAGCAGTTACTCGGCCGGGGAGCTGTTTTTT. This chain uses TRBV6-2 or TRBV6-3 with TRBJ2-2; no reliable D call. V shed 0 bases and J shed 6 bases, with 2 bases lying between them. CDR1 MNHEY and CDR2 SVGEGT come from the germline V gene. This CDR3 contains 12 residues.

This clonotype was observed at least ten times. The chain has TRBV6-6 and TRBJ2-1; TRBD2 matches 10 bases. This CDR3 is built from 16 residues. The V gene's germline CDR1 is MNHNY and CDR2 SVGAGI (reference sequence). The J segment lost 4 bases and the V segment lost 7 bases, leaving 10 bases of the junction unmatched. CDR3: CASIQTPSGGYNEQFF. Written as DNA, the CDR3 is TGTGCCAGCATCCAAACCCCTAGCGGGGGTTACAATGAGCAGTTCTTC.

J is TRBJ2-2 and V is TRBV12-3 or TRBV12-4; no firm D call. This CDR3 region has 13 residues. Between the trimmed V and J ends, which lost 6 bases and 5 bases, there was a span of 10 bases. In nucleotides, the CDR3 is TGTGCCAGCAGGTCGTCGGGTACCGGGGAGCTGTTTTTT. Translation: CASRSSGTGELFF.

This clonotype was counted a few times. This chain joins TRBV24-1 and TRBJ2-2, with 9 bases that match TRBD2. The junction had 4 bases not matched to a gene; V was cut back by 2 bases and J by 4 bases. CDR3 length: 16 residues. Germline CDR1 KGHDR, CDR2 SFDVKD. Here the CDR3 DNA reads TGTGCCACCAGTGATTACAAGGGACTAGCCACCGGGGAGCTGTTTTTT. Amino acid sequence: CATSDYKGLATGELFF.

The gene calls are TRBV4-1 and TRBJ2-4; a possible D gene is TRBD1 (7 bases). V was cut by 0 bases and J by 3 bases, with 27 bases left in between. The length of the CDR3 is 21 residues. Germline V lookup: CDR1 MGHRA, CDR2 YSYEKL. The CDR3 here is CASSQDVDRANRGGDKNIQYF. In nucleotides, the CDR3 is TGCGCCAGCAGCCAAGATGTCGACAGGGCAAACAGGGGCGGGGACAAAAACATTCAGTACTTC.

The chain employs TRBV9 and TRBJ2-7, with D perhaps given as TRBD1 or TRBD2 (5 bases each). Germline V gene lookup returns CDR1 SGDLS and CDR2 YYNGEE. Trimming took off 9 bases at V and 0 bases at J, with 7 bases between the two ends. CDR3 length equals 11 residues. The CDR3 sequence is CAKGSSYEQYF. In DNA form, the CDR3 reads TGTGCCAAGGGGAGCTCCTACGAGCAGTACTTC. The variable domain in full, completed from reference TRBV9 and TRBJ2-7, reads DSGVTQTPKHLITATGQRVTLRCSPRSGDLSVYWYQQSLDQGLQFLIQYYNGEERAKGNILERFSAQQFPDLHSELNLSSLELGDSALYFCAKGSSYEQYFGPGTRLTVT.

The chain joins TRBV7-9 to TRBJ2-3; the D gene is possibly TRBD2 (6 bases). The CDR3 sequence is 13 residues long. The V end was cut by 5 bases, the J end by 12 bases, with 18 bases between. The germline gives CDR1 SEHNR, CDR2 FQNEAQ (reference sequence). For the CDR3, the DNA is TGTGCCAGCAGCAGGGAAACTAGCTCGTTTCAGTATTTT. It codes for CASSRETSSFQYF.

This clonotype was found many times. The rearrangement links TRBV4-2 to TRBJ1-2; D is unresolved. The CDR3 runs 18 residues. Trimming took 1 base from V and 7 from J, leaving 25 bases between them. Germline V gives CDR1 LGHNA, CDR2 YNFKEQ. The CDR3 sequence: CASSQAHFTQLGGLGYTF. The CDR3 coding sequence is TGTGCCAGCAGCCAAGCTCACTTCACCCAGCTCGGAGGTCTTGGCTACACCTTC.

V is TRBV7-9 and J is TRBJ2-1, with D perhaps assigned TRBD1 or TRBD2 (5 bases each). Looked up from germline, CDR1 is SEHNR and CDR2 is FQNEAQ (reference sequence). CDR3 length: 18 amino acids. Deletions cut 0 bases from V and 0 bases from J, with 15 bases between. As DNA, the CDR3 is TGTGCCAGCAGCTTAGCGTTGGGACGGGGCCCCTCCTACAATGAGCAGTTCTTC. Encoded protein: CASSLALGRGPSYNEQFF.

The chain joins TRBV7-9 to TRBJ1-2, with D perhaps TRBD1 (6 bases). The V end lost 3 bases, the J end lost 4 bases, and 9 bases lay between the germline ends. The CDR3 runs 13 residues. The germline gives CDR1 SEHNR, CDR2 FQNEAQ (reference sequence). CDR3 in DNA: TGTGCCAGCAGCTTCGGACAGCGCTATGGCTACACCTTC. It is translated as CASSFGQRYGYTF.

CDR3 DNA: TGTGCCAGCAGCTTAGGGCTAAGGCCCACAGATACGCAGTATTTT. Amino acids: CASSLGLRPTDTQYF. This rearrangement joins TRBV7-3 to TRBJ2-3; no reliable D call. Germline-derived CDR1 and CDR2 are SGHTA and FQGTGA. The V gene lost 2 bases and the J gene lost 2 bases, with 11 bases spanning the gap. The CDR3 loop spans 15 amino acids.

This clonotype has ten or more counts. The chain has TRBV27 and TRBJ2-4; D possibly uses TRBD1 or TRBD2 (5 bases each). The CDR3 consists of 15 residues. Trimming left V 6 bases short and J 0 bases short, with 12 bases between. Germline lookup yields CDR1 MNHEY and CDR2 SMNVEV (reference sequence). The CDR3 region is CASSGPGLAKNIQYF. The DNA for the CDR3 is TGTGCCAGCAGCGGTCCGGGGCTAGCCAAAAACATTCAGTACTTC.

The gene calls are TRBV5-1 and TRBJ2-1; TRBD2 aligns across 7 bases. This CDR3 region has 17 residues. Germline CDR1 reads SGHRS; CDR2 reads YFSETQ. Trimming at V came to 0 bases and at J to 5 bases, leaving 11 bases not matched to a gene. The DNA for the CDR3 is TGCGCCAGCAGCTTGGGGGGGGGAGGTGGGTTCAACAATGAGCAGTTCTTC. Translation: CASSLGGGGGFNNEQFF.

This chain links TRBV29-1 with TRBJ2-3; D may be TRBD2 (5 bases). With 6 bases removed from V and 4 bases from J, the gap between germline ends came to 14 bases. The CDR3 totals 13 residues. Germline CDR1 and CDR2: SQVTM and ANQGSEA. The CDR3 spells CSVAEATPDTQYF. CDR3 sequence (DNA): TGCAGCGTGGCGGAGGCGACTCCAGATACGCAGTATTTT.

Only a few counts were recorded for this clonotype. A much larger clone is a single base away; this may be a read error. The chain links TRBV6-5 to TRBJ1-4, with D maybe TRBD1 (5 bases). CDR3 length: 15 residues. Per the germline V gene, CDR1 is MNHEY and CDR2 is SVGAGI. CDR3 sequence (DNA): TGTGTCAGCAGGTCCTACGAGGGGCGCTTTGGAAAACTGTTTTTT. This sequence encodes CVSRSYEGRFGKLFF.